A few counts support the clone carrying this T cell receptor beta chain. The antigen remains undetermined. Trimming cost V 5 bases and J 2 bases, with 13 bases left between them. CDR3 length equals 13 residues. From germline, CDR1 is DFQATT and CDR2 SNEGSKA (reference sequence). The entry originates in a study of T cells in Graves' hyperthyroidism and ophthalmopathy. Background on the study: Once the initial diagnosis was made, peripheral blood was obtained before any treatment. Study results and caveats: Blood also held most thyroid clonotypes expanded beyond 0.001.

RNA transcripts were the template for amplifying TCR beta CDR3 regions. First-round RT-PCR with HTBI primers amplified the TCR CDR3 region. TCRdb fed the multiplex PCR reads into MiXCR, producing one record per CDR3 protein. Here the sample spans 300,000 to 400,000 distinct CDR3 sequences, roughly 20% being singletons. The sequenced sample consisted of blood. This sequence joins TRBV20-1 and TRBJ2-7; TRBD2 is a possible D gene (5 bases). This sequence originates from a man younger than 30 with Graves' ophthalmopathy. In DNA form, the CDR3 reads TGCAGTGCTCTACCGGGGTCCCCCTACGAGCAGTACTTC. Translated: CSALPGSPYEQYF.